These 24 T cell receptor beta chains originate from one sample sequenced in a study of shared clonotypes between healthy human individuals. The repertoire was sequenced with immunoSEQ multiplex PCR; TCRdb's copy has only in-frame clones and lacks some. The sample lists roughly 490,000 clones, about three quarters occurring once. Sequencing was carried out using PBMCs. These receptors originate from a woman in her thirties or forties in good health. Some clones in this sample may be carry-over from other donors' samples.

The chain has TRBV2 and TRBJ2-1; the match to TRBD2 covers 10 bases. V lost 2 bases, J lost 4 bases, and 5 bases stayed unmatched. The CDR3 has 16 residues. Germline CDR1 reads SNHLY; CDR2 reads FYNNEI. The CDR3 nucleotides are TGTGCCAGCAGTGAATGGGTTAGCGGGAGGTACAATGAGCAGTTCTTC. Protein: CASSEWVSGRYNEQFF. Complete variable domain (other parts from reference TRBV2 and TRBJ2-1): EPEVTQTPSHQVTQMGQEVILRCVPISNHLYFYWYRQILGQKVEFLVSFYNNEISEKSEIFDDQFSVERPDGSNFTLKIRSTKLEDSAMYFCASSEWVSGRYNEQFFGPGTRLTVL.

The rearrangement joins TRBV7-6 to TRBJ2-1; possibly TRBD2 for D (5 bases). V lost 5 bases and J 0 bases, leaving 14 bases between the germline ends. CDR1 and CDR2 from the germline V gene are SGHVS and FNYEAQ. The CDR3 has 16 amino acids. The CDR3 DNA reads TGTGCCAGCAGCCACGAGGGAGCGTACTCCTACAATGAGCAGTTCTTC. Amino acids: CASSHEGAYSYNEQFF.

The V and J genes are TRBV18 and TRBJ2-5; TRBD1 is a possible D gene (6 bases). The germline V gene encodes CDR1 KGHSH and CDR2 LQKENI. Trimming cost V 4 bases and J 4 bases, with 22 bases left between them. The CDR3 runs 17 residues. The CDR3 is CASSLPAGQFWGETQYF. In nucleotides, the CDR3 is TGTGCCAGCTCACTTCCCGCCGGACAGTTCTGGGGAGAGACCCAGTACTTC.

The gene calls are TRBV30 and TRBJ2-1, with 14 bases lining up with TRBD2. The V and J ends lost 3 bases and 10 bases, in that order; junction bases with no gene match: 8. Germline V gives CDR1 GTSNPN, CDR2 SVGIG (reference sequence). The CDR3 has 15 residues. The CDR3 sequence is CAWREGLAGVREQFF. CDR3 DNA sequence: TGTGCCTGGAGGGAGGGACTAGCGGGAGTGCGGGAGCAGTTCTTC.

V gene TRBV6-6 combines with J gene TRBJ1-4, with 8 nucleotides matching TRBD1. V was clipped by 7 bases and J by 6 bases; unmatched bases: 10. Germline loops: CDR1 MNHNY, CDR2 SVGAGI (reference sequence). This CDR3 spans 15 amino acids. CDR3 loop: CASTDRGVEDEKLFF. DNA for the CDR3: TGTGCCAGCACCGACAGGGGCGTTGAGGATGAAAAACTGTTTTTT.

The chain recombines TRBV4-2 with TRBJ1-5, with D perhaps matching TRBD1 (6 bases). Germline lookup yields CDR1 LGHNA and CDR2 YNFKEQ. Trimming removed 2 bases from V and 7 bases from J, with 24 bases in between. The CDR3 spans 18 residues. The chain's CDR3 is CASSQQHYQQGSRQPQHF. CDR3 nucleotides: TGTGCCAGCAGCCAACAGCATTACCAACAGGGTTCAAGGCAGCCCCAGCATTTT.

This clone was seen just once. The chain links TRBV7-9 to TRBJ2-4; the match to TRBD2 covers 8 bases. CDR1 and CDR2 from the germline V gene are SEHNR and FQNEAQ (reference sequence). The CDR3 has 18 amino acids. V dropped 5 bases and J dropped 0; count of bases not matched to a gene: 12. This chain's CDR3 is CASSRTSGGVLAKNIQYF. The CDR3 region has the DNA TGTGCCAGCAGCCGAACCTCCGGGGGGGTCCTAGCCAAAAACATTCAGTACTTC.

This sequence joins TRBV28 and TRBJ2-3; possible D gene TRBD2, 6 bases. Germline V lookup: CDR1 MDHEN, CDR2 SYDVKM. The V and J ends lost 5 bases and 2 bases respectively, with 17 bases between them. The CDR3 spans 16 residues. In DNA, the CDR3 is TGTGCCAGCAGTCCGCCCGGCGCGGGAATCACAGATACGCAGTATTTT. Translated, it gives CASSPPGAGITDTQYF. The whole variable domain, remainder taken from reference TRBV28 and TRBJ2-3, is DVKVTQSSRYLVKRTGEKVFLECVQDMDHENMFWYRQDPGLGLRLIYFSYDVKMKEKGDIPEGYSVSREKKERFSLILESASTNQTSMYLCASSPPGAGITDTQYFGPGTRLTVL.

V and J are TRBV10-2 and TRBJ1-1, with D perhaps matching TRBD1 (5 bases). The germline CDR1 and CDR2 sequences are WSHSY and SAAADI. This CDR3 contains 14 residues. Trimming stripped 2 bases from V and 4 bases from J, with 11 bases between. CDR3 loop: CASSEQQGATEAFF. The DNA of the CDR3 is TGCGCCAGCAGTGAGCAGCAGGGAGCCACTGAAGCTTTCTTT.

This clone was recorded many times. The rearrangement uses TRBV11-3 and TRBJ2-1, with 8 bases fitting TRBD2. Per germline, CDR1 SGHNT and CDR2 YENEEA. Trimming at V came to 3 bases and at J to 9 bases, leaving 7 bases not matched to a gene. The CDR3 totals 14 residues. The CDR3 DNA reads as TGTGCCAGCAGCTTTAGCGGGACCCTCGGTGAGCAGTTCTTC. Its protein product is CASSFSGTLGEQFF. Full variable domain (remainder filled in from reference TRBV11-3 and TRBJ2-1): EAGVVQSPRYKIIEKKQPVAFWCNPISGHNTLYWYLQNLGQGPELLIRYENEEAVDDSQLPKDRFSAERLKGVDSTLKIQPAELGDSAVYLCASSFSGTLGEQFFGPGTRLTVL.

V and J are TRBV19 and TRBJ1-4; a weak D match, TRBD1 (6 bases). This CDR3 is built from 13 residues. The germline V and J ends were trimmed by 3 bases and 7 bases, with 9 bases remaining between them. CDR1 is LNHDA, CDR2 SQIVND, per germline (reference sequence). CDR3 sequence: CASSISRGEKLFF. Written as DNA, the CDR3 is TGTGCCAGTAGTATCAGCAGGGGTGAAAAACTGTTTTTT.

This chain connects TRBV6-6 to TRBJ1-4; D remains ambiguous. V dropped 4 bases and J dropped 10 bases, with 16 bases sitting between them. The germline CDR1 and CDR2 sequences are MNHNY and SVGAGI (reference sequence). This CDR3 region has 14 residues. The CDR3 protein is CASSSREAPGKLFF. Here the CDR3 DNA reads TGTGCCAGCAGTTCCCGGGAGGCCCCCGGAAAACTGTTTTTT.

This rearrangement joins TRBV2 to TRBJ2-1; D possibly matches TRBD1 or TRBD2 (6 bases each). Trimming shortened V by 7 bases and J by 5 bases, and 15 bases separated the two germline ends. Looked up from germline, CDR1 is SNHLY and CDR2 is FYNNEI. CDR3 length: 14 amino acids. CDR3 nucleotides: TGTGCCAGCACGGGGGCAGGGGTCGACAATGAGCAGTTCTTC. Translated, it gives CASTGAGVDNEQFF.

This chain uses TRBV9 with TRBJ2-7; a possible D gene is TRBD2 (5 bases). The CDR3 consists of 14 residues. Germline CDR1 is SGDLS and CDR2 is YYNGEE. The ends were cut back, 4 bases at V and 6 bases at J, with 17 bases in the middle. DNA of the CDR3: TGTGCCAGCAGCTTCCAAGCGGTTCGGGGCGAGCAGTACTTC. Protein: CASSFQAVRGEQYF.

The chain links TRBV27 to TRBJ2-7; 7 bases map to TRBD1. CDR1 is MNHEY and CDR2 is SMNVEV in the germline V gene (reference sequence). The V gene end was trimmed by 6 bases and the J gene end by 6 bases; junction bases not matched to a gene: 11. The CDR3 is 14 residues long. The CDR3 spells CASSPTTTGTEQYF. CDR3 sequence (DNA): TGTGCCAGCAGCCCTACTACGACAGGGACCGAGCAGTACTTC.

The rearrangement uses TRBV5-4 and TRBJ2-5; 12 nucleotides line up with TRBD2. This CDR3 is 17 amino acids long. CDR1 is SGHNT and CDR2 is YYREEE in the germline V gene (reference sequence). With 3 bases clipped from V and 3 bases from J, the junction kept 9 bases outside the gene matches. The CDR3: CASSSRTSGIWEETQYF. CDR3 nucleotides: TGTGCCAGCAGCTCCAGGACTAGCGGGATTTGGGAAGAGACCCAGTACTTC.

The gene calls are TRBV5-3 and TRBJ2-7, with D unresolved. TRBV5-3 is noted as an ORF with a role that remains uncertain. V was cut by 0 bases and J by 3 bases, with 19 bases left in between. The CDR3 has 17 residues. CDR3 sequence reads: CARSLDRENKIFYEQYF. The DNA for the CDR3 is TGTGCCAGAAGCTTGGACCGAGAAAACAAGATATTCTACGAGCAGTACTTC.

Concerning this clone itself: A far larger clone is one base from this, pointing to a likely read error. This chain uses TRBV11-2 with TRBJ2-7, with TRBD1 matching 11 bases. Trimming removed 5 bases from V and 9 bases from J; junction bases left unmatched: 12. CDR1 is SGHAT and CDR2 is FQNNGV in the germline V gene. The CDR3 sequence is 15 residues long. The CDR3 sequence is CASSPRGGQGDGQYF. The DNA for the CDR3 is TGTGCCAGCAGCCCTCGCGGGGGACAGGGGGACGGGCAGTACTTC.

V and J are TRBV28 and TRBJ2-3; D remains ambiguous. The CDR3 extends over 14 amino acids. Trimming left V 0 bases short and J 4 bases short, with 8 bases between. Germline assignment: CDR1 MDHEN and CDR2 SYDVKM. DNA of the CDR3: TGTGCCAGCAGTTTATGGAGTGGGGCAGATACGCAGTATTTT. Translating gives CASSLWSGADTQYF.

This clone was detected once. V is TRBV30 and J is TRBJ2-7; 8 nucleotides align to TRBD2. J was trimmed by 1 base and V by 1 base; bases with no gene match: 6. Germline V gene lookup returns CDR1 GTSNPN and CDR2 SVGIG (reference sequence). The CDR3 length is 15 residues. The CDR3 bases are TGTGCCTGGAGTGGGGGGGGACTAGTTTCCTACGAGCAGTACTTC. Its protein product is CAWSGGGLVSYEQYF.

The chain links TRBV19 to TRBJ1-4; D unclear. The CDR3 is 14 residues long. Trimming removed 3 bases from V and 10 bases from J, with 15 bases in between. Germline V lookup: CDR1 LNHDA, CDR2 SQIVND (reference sequence). CDR3 sequence (DNA): TGTGCCAGTAGTATCACTGGGTTGGGGATAAAACTGTTTTTT. Protein: CASSITGLGIKLFF.

This clone was seen many times. V gene TRBV15 combines with J gene TRBJ1-5; TRBD1 matches 8 bases. The CDR3 has 17 amino acids. Germline V gene data show CDR1 as LNHNV and CDR2 as YYDKDF (reference sequence). Trimming took 2 bases from V and 3 from J; bases not matched to a gene: 9. DNA of the CDR3: TGTGCCACCAGCAGACGAAGGACAGGGACCATCAATCAGCCCCAGCATTTT. It yields the protein CATSRRRTGTINQPQHF.

This clone was observed many times. This chain connects TRBV10-2 to TRBJ2-5, with 9 bases matching TRBD1. Trimming cost V 8 bases and J 1 base; bases outside gene matches: 11. Germline CDR1 is WSHSY and CDR2 is SAAADI. This CDR3 contains 16 residues. The CDR3 DNA is TGCGCCAGCGGTTCGGACAGGGGTTGGGGCCAAGAGACCCAGTACTTC. Protein sequence: CASGSDRGWGQETQYF.

The chain couples TRBV18 to TRBJ2-1, with a tentative D call TRBD1 (6 bases). Trimming cost V 5 bases and J 6 bases, with 8 bases left between them. This CDR3 contains 12 residues. CDR1 is KGHSH, CDR2 LQKENI, per germline. The CDR3 spells CASSGQTNEQFF. The CDR3 DNA is TGTGCCAGCTCAGGACAGACCAATGAGCAGTTCTTC. Supplemented by reference TRBV18 and TRBJ2-1, the full variable domain reads NAGVMQNPRHLVRRRGQEARLRCSPMKGHSHVYWYRQLPEEGLKFMVYLQKENIIDESGMPKERFSAEFPKEGPSILRIQQVVRGDSAAYFCASSGQTNEQFFGPGTRLTVL.